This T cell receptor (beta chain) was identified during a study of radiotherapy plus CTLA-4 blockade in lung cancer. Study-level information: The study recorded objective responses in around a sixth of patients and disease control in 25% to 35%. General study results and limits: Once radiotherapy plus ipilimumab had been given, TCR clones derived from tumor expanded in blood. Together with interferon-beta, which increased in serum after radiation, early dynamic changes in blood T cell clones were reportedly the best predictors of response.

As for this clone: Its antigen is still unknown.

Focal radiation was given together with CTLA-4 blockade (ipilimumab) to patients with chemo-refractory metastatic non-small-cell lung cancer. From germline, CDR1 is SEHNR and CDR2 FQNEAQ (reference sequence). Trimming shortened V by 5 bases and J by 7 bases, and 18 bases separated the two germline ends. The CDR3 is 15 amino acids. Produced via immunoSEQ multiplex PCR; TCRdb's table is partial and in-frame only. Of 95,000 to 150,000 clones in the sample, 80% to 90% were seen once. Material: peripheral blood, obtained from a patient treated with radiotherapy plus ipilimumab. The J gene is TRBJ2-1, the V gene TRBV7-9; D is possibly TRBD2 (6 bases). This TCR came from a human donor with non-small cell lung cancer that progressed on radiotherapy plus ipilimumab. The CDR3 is CASSRSGSDRNEQFF. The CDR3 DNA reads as TGTGCCAGCAGCCGGAGCGGGTCCGACCGGAATGAGCAGTTCTTC.